This T cell receptor (beta chain) comes out of a study of identical twins (TCRdb year 2016). At the level of the whole study: To test whether fetal clonotypes persist, the study used deep sequencing on TCR alpha and beta repertoires from monozygotic twins, unrelated adults of various ages, and cord blood. To rule out contamination, the twin experiments were replicated at different times with different library preparation protocols.

Broad study findings and their caveats: Fewer insertions were carried by abundant cord blood beta clonotypes, a similar but weaker trend appeared in young adult naive repertoires, and no such trend appeared in memory repertoires. Compared with coincidental sharing between unrelated individuals, out-of-frame TCR alpha sequences shared between twins showed an excess of sequences with low generation probability. Invariant T cells such as MAIT and iNKT could partly confound zero-insertion analyses, although diverse VJ usage argued against such confounding for most clonotypes. The excess sharing between twins in beta out-of-frame sequences was weaker because fewer shared sequences reduced the signal-to-noise ratio. Recombination models systematically underestimated out-of-frame TCR alpha sharing in monozygotic twins but agreed with sharing between unrelated individuals. Conclusions relied on cross-sectional statistical analysis, since the same donors could not be followed over many years.

All donors were healthy Caucasians. Three pairs of female monozygotic twins, all aged about 18 to 30 years, made up the twin cohort. RNA for TCR libraries was isolated from peripheral blood mononuclear cells. Libraries were constructed by 5' RACE. Data came from an Illumina HiSeq 2000. Template switching added a universal primer binding site, and the final cDNA carried a unique molecular identifier that allowed TCR cDNA molecules to be counted accurately. Specific primers in the conserved constant-segment region were used to synthesize first-strand cDNA for TCR alpha and beta chains. To control for contamination, every cDNA library was double barcoded, receiving both a SMART-Mk sample barcode and Illumina barcodes. Two successive PCR steps introduced TruSeq adapter sequences along with Illumina sample barcodes. The Illumina HiSeq platform was used with custom primers to sequence TCR alpha and beta cDNA libraries. As for how the authors treated the data: Raw reads were processed with MiGEC to extract unique molecular identifiers, and MiXCR was used to determine CDR3 positions. For each individual, recombination models were inferred using an EM algorithm with the repgenHMM and IGoR tools. The analysis of shared clonotypes was done with the tcR package in R, with sharing normalized by the product of cloneset sizes. Out-of-frame nonproductive sequences were analyzed to study raw recombination free of thymic and clonal selection effects. TCRdb reprocessing: public reads trimmed at Q25 with fastp, clones called with MiXCR, in-frame beta chains kept. Each CDR3 protein gets just one entry, which takes the most common genes and DNA from the rows behind it. The V and J calls and clone size are TCRdb's, not the authors'. The sample table shows 650,000 to 800,000 distinct CDR3 sequences, and around 8.3% are seen once. The ten largest clones take up approximately 0.94% of the sample.

This clonotype was observed a few times. Its antigen remains undetermined. Base qualities are not recorded, but no much larger clone differs from it by a single base. From the germline V gene (reference sequence), CDR1 is DFQATT and CDR2 is SNEGSKA. Trimming accounts for 6 bases at V and 0 bases at J, while the number of junction bases matched to no gene is 8. There are 14 amino acids in the CDR3, from cysteine to phenylalanine inclusive. This entry keeps only the CDR3 DNA: 42 bases, framed from base 1. These sequences were also reported in another study, on yellow fever vaccine responses in identical twins. The second study's authors report: The T cell response to vaccination in identical twins was reported by the authors to appear partly convergent and partly personalized. Focusing on identical twins, the study followed the T cell clones that responded to the vaccine, and did so with precision.

The clonotype originates from a young woman in good health. Rearrangement joined TRBV20-1 to TRBJ2-7, with TRBD2 identical over 7 junction bases. Sequencing used PBMCs. The DNA sequence is as follows: TGCAGTGCCCTAAGGGGCGGGAGCTCCTACGAGCAGTACTTC. Translated, this is CSALRGGSSYEQYF.